This TCR beta chain was documented in a study of breast tumors, draining lymph nodes, adjacent tissues. Points from the study as a whole: Most tumor T cells seemingly derive from lymph node, then expand in tumor. Tumor T cell lymph node origin was a supported hypothesis, not proven. Luminal-like breast cancer showed significantly greater tumor-nontumor repertoire similarity than basal-like breast cancer did.

One entry per CDR3 protein results from TCRdb running MiXCR on the multiplex PCR reads. This table has 130,000 or so distinct CDR3 sequences, less than 35% appearing once. Axillary draining lymph nodes of breast cancer patients supplied the node samples. Trimming removed 1 base at V and 8 bases at J, with 12 bases between. This CDR3 has 13 amino acids. The V gene's germline CDR1 is LNHDA and CDR2 SQIVND (reference sequence). With regard to this clonotype: The target antigen is unknown.

This chain joins TRBV19 and TRBJ2-7; D gene unclear. The sequenced sample consisted of axillary lymph node tissue. This TCR was sampled from a female donor with breast cancer. Some clones in this sample may be carry-over from other donors' samples. The CDR3 region has the DNA TGTGCCAGTAGTATAGCTGAAGGGCGCCAGCAGTACTTC. Protein product: CASSIAEGRQQYF.